This TCR beta chain emerged from a study of cytomegalovirus exposure and HLA in healthy donors. The PCR made use of 60 Vbeta and 13 Jbeta primers. Only in-frame clones appear in the TCRdb table, and some are missing; sequencing was by immunoSEQ multiplex PCR. The table lists 65,000 to 95,000 clones, around 80% of them singletons. The CDR3 is 13 amino acids. Germline assignment: CDR1 SEHNR and CDR2 FQNEAQ (reference sequence). Losses at the gene ends were 4 bases for V and 8 bases for J; bases not matched to a gene: 4. What was sequenced was PBMCs. V gene TRBV7-9 combines with J gene TRBJ1-4, with 7 bases matching TRBD1. The TCR comes from a man younger than 40 in good health and CMV-seronegative. As DNA, the CDR3 is TGTGCCAGCAGCTCCGCAGGGGGAGAAAAACTGTTTTTT. Translating it yields CASSSAGGEKLFF.